Shown below are 28 T cell receptor beta chains from a single sample sequenced in a study of blood T cell repertoires in COVID-19. TCRdb's copy holds only in-frame clones and misses some; the assay was immunoSEQ multiplex PCR. The table records roughly 440,000 clones, approximately 90% of them present only once. The material sequenced was peripheral blood. The receptors were sampled from a woman in her 50s with COVID-19, enrolled during active disease.

The V call is TRBV11-2, the J call TRBJ2-4, with 7 bases identical to TRBD1. After removal of 5 bases from V and 0 bases from J, the junction contained 7 bases not matched to a gene. This CDR3 contains 16 residues. The germline gives CDR1 SGHAT, CDR2 FQNNGV. The CDR3 loop reads CASSQQGNLAKNIQYF. The CDR3 nucleotides read TGTGCCAGCAGCCAACAGGGGAACCTAGCCAAAAACATTCAGTACTTC.

The CDR3 loop is CASSQGGPYGYTF. The CDR3 DNA reads as TGTGCCAGTAGTCAGGGCGGTCCCTATGGCTACACCTTC. This chain connects TRBV19 to TRBJ1-2; maybe TRBD1 (5 bases). The CDR3 totals 13 residues. V was cut by 5 bases and J by 4 bases, with 11 bases left in between. Germline CDR1 is LNHDA and CDR2 is SQIVND (reference sequence).

V is TRBV10-3 and J is TRBJ2-3, with TRBD2 matching 9 bases. Per the germline V gene, CDR1 is ENHRY and CDR2 is SYGVKD. With 5 bases clipped from V and 4 bases from J, the junction kept 10 bases outside the gene matches. This CDR3 has 16 amino acids. The CDR3 protein is CAISSAGTSRADTQYF. For the CDR3, the DNA is TGTGCCATCAGTTCAGCCGGGACTAGCAGGGCAGATACGCAGTATTTT.

The rearrangement uses TRBV6-5 and TRBJ1-1; D is possibly TRBD1 (6 bases). The V gene's germline CDR1 is MNHEY and CDR2 SVGAGI. V shed 6 bases and J shed 13 bases, with 24 bases lying between them. The CDR3 totals 14 residues. Here the CDR3 reads CASRELQGVAGGFF. CDR3 nucleotides: TGTGCCAGCAGGGAGTTACAGGGTGTCGCGGGTGGTTTCTTT.

V is TRBV19 and J is TRBJ2-2; perhaps TRBD2 as D (6 bases). Germline CDR1 reads LNHDA; CDR2 reads SQIVND (reference sequence). Trimming took off 5 bases at V and 5 bases at J, with 12 bases between the two ends. This CDR3 comprises 14 residues. The CDR3 is CASSLGGGTGELFF. CDR3 nucleotides: TGTGCCAGTAGTTTGGGGGGAGGAACCGGGGAGCTGTTTTTT.

This sequence joins TRBV7-9 and TRBJ1-1, with 11 bases lining up with TRBD1. Trimming removed 4 bases from V and 5 bases from J; junction bases left unmatched: 6. CDR1 is SEHNR and CDR2 is FQNEAQ in the germline V gene (reference sequence). This CDR3 comprises 15 residues. The CDR3 loop reads CASSWGQGGYTEAFF. As DNA, the CDR3 is TGTGCCAGCAGCTGGGGACAGGGGGGGTATACTGAAGCTTTCTTT.

This clone was seen just once. This chain uses TRBV19 with TRBJ2-1; 7 nucleotides align to TRBD2. The CDR3 totals 15 residues. Per germline, CDR1 LNHDA and CDR2 SQIVND (reference sequence). Germline trimming cut 5 bases from V and 2 bases from J; bases unmatched to any gene: 6. The CDR3 coding sequence is TGTGCCAGTAGTCCTATAGCGGGCACCTACAATGAGCAGTTCTTC. Translating gives CASSPIAGTYNEQFF.

This rearrangement joins TRBV27 to TRBJ2-7; D is possibly TRBD1 (6 bases). V was clipped by 4 bases and J by 2 bases, with 9 bases between them. Germline CDR1 is MNHEY and CDR2 is SMNVEV (reference sequence). This CDR3 is built from 13 residues. CDR3 DNA: TGTGCCAGCAGTTCGGACAGTACCTACGAGCAGTACTTC. It specifies CASSSDSTYEQYF.

The chain has TRBV5-1 and TRBJ2-1, with 9 positions matching TRBD2. The V and J ends lost 4 bases and 5 bases, in that order; junction bases with no gene match: 7. Germline CDR1 reads SGHRS; CDR2 reads YFSETQ. The CDR3 has 15 residues. CDR3 DNA: TGCGCCAGCAGCGCAGCTAGCGGGGTTAACAATGAGCAGTTCTTC. Amino acids: CASSAASGVNNEQFF. The whole variable domain, remainder taken from reference TRBV5-1 and TRBJ2-1, is KAGVTQTPRYLIKTRGQQVTLSCSPISGHRSVSWYQQTPGQGLQFLFEYFSETQRNKGNFPGRFSGRQFSNSRSEMNVSTLELGDSALYLCASSAASGVNNEQFFGPGTRLTVL.

This rearrangement joins TRBV4-1 to TRBJ1-2, with D possibly matching TRBD1 (5 bases). The CDR3 has 16 amino acids. V shed 1 base and J shed 0 bases, with 12 bases lying between them. Germline V CDR1 and CDR2: MGHRA, YSYEKL. This chain's CDR3 is CASSQVTQGANYGYTF. CDR3 nucleotides: TGCGCCAGCAGCCAAGTTACGCAGGGCGCTAACTATGGCTACACCTTC.

This chain connects TRBV19 to TRBJ1-5; no reliable D call. V lost 6 bases to trimming and J lost 2 bases, with 14 bases between them. Germline V gene data show CDR1 as LNHDA and CDR2 as SQIVND (reference sequence). The length of the CDR3 is 15 residues. Here the CDR3 reads CASSRIPSGNQPQHF. In nucleotides, the CDR3 is TGTGCCAGTAGCAGAATCCCAAGTGGCAATCAGCCCCAGCATTTT.

The V and J genes are TRBV5-1 and TRBJ2-7; 7 bases align to TRBD1. The J segment lost 6 bases and the V segment lost 4 bases, leaving 10 bases of the junction unmatched. Germline loops: CDR1 SGHRS, CDR2 YFSETQ. CDR3 length equals 14 residues. The CDR3 DNA follows: TGCGCCAGCAGCCTCCGGGACAGAGGTGGCGAGCAGTACTTC. This codes for CASSLRDRGGEQYF. Full variable domain (rest looked up from reference TRBV5-1 and TRBJ2-7): KAGVTQTPRYLIKTRGQQVTLSCSPISGHRSVSWYQQTPGQGLQFLFEYFSETQRNKGNFPGRFSGRQFSNSRSEMNVSTLELGDSALYLCASSLRDRGGEQYFGPGTRLTVT.

J is TRBJ1-1 and V is TRBV27; tentatively, D is TRBD1 (6 bases). Trimming shortened V by 0 bases and J by 5 bases, and 7 bases separated the two germline ends. Germline assignment: CDR1 MNHEY and CDR2 SMNVEV (reference sequence). The CDR3 covers 13 residues. CDR3 in DNA: TGTGCCAGCAGTTTATCTCAGGGGACTGAAGCTTTCTTT. Translating it yields CASSLSQGTEAFF.

CDR3 protein: CASSQNPTLGPYGYTF. In DNA, the CDR3 is TGTGCCAGCAGCCAGAATCCGACGCTGGGGCCCTATGGCTACACCTTC. This chain joins TRBV3-1 (or the pseudogene TRBV3-2) and TRBJ1-2; tentative D call: TRBD1 (5 bases). Germline CDR1 is LGHDT and CDR2 is YNNKEL (reference sequence). The CDR3 totals 16 residues. V lost 3 bases to trimming and J lost 4 bases, with 18 bases between them.

V gene TRBV12-5 combines with J gene TRBJ2-1; 9 nucleotides agree with TRBD1. The CDR3 runs to 14 residues. V trimming: 6 bases; J trimming: 6 bases; junction bases outside the gene matches: 6. The germline V gene has CDR1 LGHNT and CDR2 FRNRAP. This CDR3 reads CASGRDRVGNEQFF. DNA of the CDR3: TGTGCTAGTGGACGGGACAGGGTAGGCAATGAGCAGTTCTTC.

V is TRBV9 and J is TRBJ2-7; TRBD2 might be the D (7 bases). Trimming stripped 4 bases from V and 4 bases from J, with 21 bases between. In germline, CDR1 is SGDLS, CDR2 YYNGEE. This CDR3 spans 16 amino acids. This chain's CDR3 is CASSPLGGTPLYEQYF. In nucleotides, the CDR3 is TGTGCCAGCAGCCCCTTGGGAGGGACACCTCTATACGAGCAGTACTTC. Full variable domain (outside the CDR3, taken from reference TRBV9 and TRBJ2-7): DSGVTQTPKHLITATGQRVTLRCSPRSGDLSVYWYQQSLDQGLQFLIQYYNGEERAKGNILERFSAQQFPDLHSELNLSSLELGDSALYFCASSPLGGTPLYEQYFGPGTRLTVT.

This sequence joins TRBV5-1 and TRBJ2-7, with TRBD2 matching over 11 bases. This CDR3 contains 16 residues. V lost 4 bases, J lost 2 bases, and 8 bases stayed unmatched. From germline, CDR1 is SGHRS and CDR2 YFSETQ. This chain's CDR3 is CASSPSRLAGPYEQYF. DNA for the CDR3: TGCGCCAGCAGCCCTTCCCGACTAGCGGGGCCCTACGAGCAGTACTTC.

The chain carries TRBV6-5 and TRBJ2-2; 12 nucleotides align to TRBD2. Trimming removed 8 bases from V and 4 bases from J; junction bases left unmatched: 5. This CDR3 comprises 15 residues. Germline values: CDR1 MNHEY, CDR2 SVGAGI. CDR3 sequence reads: CASSLAGGGTGELFF. The CDR3 region has the DNA TGTGCCAGCTCGCTAGCGGGGGGGGGCACCGGGGAGCTGTTTTTT.

The V gene is TRBV30, the J gene TRBJ1-1, with D maybe TRBD1 (5 bases). V was shortened by 3 bases and J by 3 bases, with 11 bases between the two germline ends. The CDR3 loop spans 13 amino acids. Germline V gene sequence: CDR1 GTSNPN, CDR2 SVGIG (reference sequence). CDR3 amino acids: CAWSRVEYTEAFF. For the CDR3, the DNA is TGTGCCTGGAGCAGGGTGGAGTACACTGAAGCTTTCTTT.

The chain joins TRBV6-5 to TRBJ1-5; D unclear. Deletions cut 6 bases from V and 1 base from J, with 7 bases between. In germline, CDR1 is MNHEY, CDR2 SVGAGI. There are 13 residues in the CDR3. Here the CDR3 DNA reads TGTGCCAGCAGGGGCGAAAGCAATCAGCCCCAGCATTTT. It encodes CASRGESNQPQHF.

The chain carries TRBV6-2 or TRBV6-3 and TRBJ2-1, with 11 nucleotides matching TRBD2. The V and J ends lost 6 bases and 7 bases, in that order; junction bases with no gene match: 8. This CDR3 spans 15 amino acids. Per the germline V gene, CDR1 is MNHEY and CDR2 is SVGEGT. The CDR3 protein is CASSRGLAGANEQFF. Here the CDR3 DNA reads TGTGCCAGCAGCCGAGGACTAGCGGGCGCTAATGAGCAGTTCTTC.

This chain connects TRBV7-2 to TRBJ2-7; D unresolved. The CDR3 totals 13 residues. V lost 3 bases and J lost 3, with 9 bases in between. Germline V gene data show CDR1 as SGHTA and CDR2 as FQGNSA. This CDR3 is CASSFNTNYEQYF. CDR3 nucleotide sequence: TGTGCCAGCAGCTTTAACACAAACTACGAGCAGTACTTC.

The chain is built from TRBV4-2 and TRBJ2-1; 9 bases fit TRBD2. Germline V lookup: CDR1 LGHNA, CDR2 YNFKEQ. The V segment lost 4 bases and the J segment 10 bases; nucleotides outside the gene matches: 8. There are 14 residues in the CDR3. CDR3 region: CASSPPGTSREQFF. In nucleotides, the CDR3 is TGTGCCAGCAGCCCCCCCGGGACTAGCCGAGAGCAGTTCTTC.

The chain recombines TRBV24-1 with TRBJ2-1, with a possible D match to TRBD1 (6 bases). Trimming shortened V by 1 base and J by 8 bases, and 14 bases separated the two germline ends. Germline values: CDR1 KGHDR, CDR2 SFDVKD. This CDR3 has 15 residues. CDR3 sequence (DNA): TGTGCCACCAGTGATTTAACAGGGTCGTTCGATGAGCAGTTCTTC. Amino acids: CATSDLTGSFDEQFF.

Here the CDR3 reads CSASSGGATDTQYF. The CDR3 DNA is TGCAGTGCTAGTAGCGGGGGGGCGACAGATACGCAGTATTTT. The chain joins TRBV20-1 to TRBJ2-3; 11 bases are a match to TRBD2. CDR3 size: 14 residues. With 3 bases clipped from V and 3 bases from J, the junction kept 2 bases outside the gene matches. Germline values: CDR1 DFQATT, CDR2 SNEGSKA (reference sequence).

The V call is TRBV7-3, the J call TRBJ2-2; TRBD2 agrees at 8 bases. The length of the CDR3 is 16 residues. V was pared by 6 bases and J by 3 bases, with 9 bases of the junction left unmatched. Germline assignment: CDR1 SGHTA and CDR2 FQGTGA. As DNA, the CDR3 is TGTGCCAGCAGTAAGCAGCGGGGGTCTCACACCGGGGAGCTGTTTTTT. Translated, it gives CASSKQRGSHTGELFF. The full variable domain, completed using reference TRBV7-3 and TRBJ2-2, is GAGVSQTPSNKVTEKGKYVELRCDPISGHTALYWYRQSLGQGPEFLIYFQGTGAADDSGLPNDRFFAVRPEGSVSTLKIQRTERGDSAVYLCASSKQRGSHTGELFFGEGSRLTVL.

V usage is TRBV2 and J usage is TRBJ1-2; D gene unclear. V gave up 4 bases and J gave up 8 bases, with 14 bases separating them. CDR1 and CDR2 from the germline V gene are SNHLY and FYNNEI. CDR3 length: 13 amino acids. CDR3 amino acids: CASSGPRAGGYTF. The CDR3, as DNA: TGTGCCAGCAGTGGGCCGCGAGCGGGGGGCTACACCTTC.

Written as DNA, the CDR3 is TGTGCCAGCAGTTTAGCAGGTCAAAACTATGGCTACACCTTC. It encodes CASSLAGQNYGYTF. V and J are TRBV28 and TRBJ1-2; D is ambiguous. The CDR3 runs to 14 residues. Trimming removed 2 bases from V and 2 bases from J, with 9 bases in between. In germline, CDR1 is MDHEN, CDR2 SYDVKM.